This T cell receptor (beta chain) was captured in a study of blood T cell repertoires in COVID-19. The V and J ends lost 6 bases and 1 base respectively, with 9 bases between them. The CDR3 spans 13 residues. Germline V CDR1 and CDR2: KGHSH, LQKENI. Per the original data handling: Reference gene primer amplification yielded estimated nucleated cell counts. The method was immunoSEQ multiplex PCR; TCRdb's version includes in-frame clones alone and lacks a portion of them. From that table come the V and J calls and clone size; the DNA was used to work out D and trimming. Here the sample spans more than 300,000 clones, 89% being singletons. Participants were aged roughly 18 to 90 years, lived in 20 to 30 US areas, and enrolled virtually. Each participant's cohort was designated according to participant-reported clinical history. Cohort 3 recovered donors had two negative PCRs, clearance, or symptom resolution.

Only a few counts were recorded for this clone. Other DNA sequences in the same sample also yield this CDR3. The sequenced sample consisted of PBMCs or T cells enriched from blood (not recorded which). V is TRBV18 and J is TRBJ1-1; D call uncertain. This clonotype was obtained from a woman in her thirties who had recovered from COVID-19. DNA of the CDR3: TGTGCCAGCTCGCCCACTCAGAACACTGAAGCTTTCTTT. It translates to CASSPTQNTEAFF.